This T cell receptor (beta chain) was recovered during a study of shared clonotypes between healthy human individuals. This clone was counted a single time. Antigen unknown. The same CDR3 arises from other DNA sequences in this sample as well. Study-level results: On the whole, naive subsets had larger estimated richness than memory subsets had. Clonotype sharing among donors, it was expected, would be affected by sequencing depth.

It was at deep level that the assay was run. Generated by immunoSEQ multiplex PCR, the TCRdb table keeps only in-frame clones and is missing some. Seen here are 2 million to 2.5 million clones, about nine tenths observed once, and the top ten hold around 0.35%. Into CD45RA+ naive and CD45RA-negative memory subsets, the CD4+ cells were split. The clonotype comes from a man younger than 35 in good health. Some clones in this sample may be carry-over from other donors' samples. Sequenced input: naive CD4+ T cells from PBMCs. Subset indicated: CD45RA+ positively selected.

The CDR3 sequence: CASSRLAGVSDTQYF. CDR3 in DNA: TGTGCCAGCAGCCGACTAGCGGGAGTGTCAGATACGCAGTATTTT. This chain uses TRBV7-2 with TRBJ2-3, with TRBD2 matching over 12 bases. Trimming cost V 5 bases and J 4 bases; bases outside gene matches: 4. The length of the CDR3 is 15 residues. The germline CDR1 and CDR2 sequences are SGHTA and FQGNSA.